The 31 T cell receptor beta chains below were found in one sample sequenced in a study of T-cell memory formation after mild COVID-19. TCRdb independently ran MiXCR on the 5' RACE reads; one entry per CDR3 protein. The sample has roughly 370,000 distinct CDR3 sequences; more than 15% are singletons. The sequencing input was PBMCs or a T cell subset sorted from them (not recorded which). These TCRs come from a man aged 18 to 30 who had mild COVID-19 (a few samples of this study predate the infection). Cell type and time point are not known.

The V and J genes are TRBV10-2 and TRBJ2-2; TRBD2 aligns across 10 bases. The ends lost 6 bases at V and 6 bases at J; junction bases unmatched: 7. The germline CDR1 and CDR2 sequences are WSHSY and SAAADI. The CDR3 is 15 residues long. The DNA of the CDR3 is TGCGCCAGCAGGGCAGCGGGGGGGCCCTCCGGGGAGCTGTTTTTT. Its protein product is CASRAAGGPSGELFF.

This clonotype turned up a few times. The genes are TRBV7-9 and TRBJ2-7; D is unresolved. V gave up 1 base and J gave up 7 bases, with 14 bases separating them. The length of the CDR3 is 14 residues. Germline loops: CDR1 SEHNR, CDR2 FQNEAQ (reference sequence). CDR3 protein: CASSLDTGEMEQYV. In DNA, the CDR3 is TGTGCCAGCAGCTTAGATACGGGCGAGATGGAGCAGTACGTC.

This clonotype was picked up a small number of times. CDR3 residues: CSASGTPGGNTEAFF. Written as DNA, the CDR3 is TGCAGTGCAAGCGGGACACCCGGTGGGAACACTGAAGCTTTCTTT. The genes are TRBV20-1 and TRBJ1-1; D is possibly TRBD1 (6 bases). The CDR3 runs 15 residues. The germline V and J ends were trimmed by 6 bases and 1 base, with 18 bases remaining between them. Germline V gene data show CDR1 as DFQATT and CDR2 as SNEGSKA (reference sequence).

The chain uses TRBV5-1 and TRBJ2-5; TRBD2 aligns across 8 bases. V shed 1 base and J 0 bases; nucleotides not matched to a gene: 2. This CDR3 contains 15 residues. Per the germline V gene, CDR1 is SGHRS and CDR2 is YFSETQ. CDR3 loop: CASSLISGDQETQYF. CDR3 bases: TGCGCCAGCAGCTTGATTAGCGGGGACCAAGAGACCCAGTACTTC. The entire variable domain, with the rest obtained from reference TRBV5-1 and TRBJ2-5, is as follows: KAGVTQTPRYLIKTRGQQVTLSCSPISGHRSVSWYQQTPGQGLQFLFEYFSETQRNKGNFPGRFSGRQFSNSRSEMNVSTLELGDSALYLCASSLISGDQETQYFGPGTRLLVL.

This clonotype was recorded once. The chain couples TRBV4-3 to TRBJ1-4, with D unclear. This CDR3 spans 15 amino acids. The ends were cut back, 2 bases at V and 5 bases at J, with 12 bases in the middle. Germline-derived CDR1 and CDR2 are LGHNA and YSLEER. Here the CDR3 DNA reads TGCGCCAGCAGCCAATCGGCCGAAGCAAATGAAAAACTGTTTTTT. Translation gives CASSQSAEANEKLFF.

The chain carries TRBV7-8 and TRBJ1-1; 10 positions agree with TRBD1. Per the germline V gene, CDR1 is SGHVS and CDR2 is FQNEAQ. The CDR3 loop spans 16 amino acids. Trimming cost V 5 bases and J 4 bases; bases outside gene matches: 10. CDR3 DNA: TGTGCCAGCAGCCCTCCGGGACAGGGGAAAGTCACTGAAGCTTTCTTT. Translation: CASSPPGQGKVTEAFF. The full variable domain, its missing parts supplied by reference TRBV7-8 and TRBJ1-1, is GAGVSQSPRYKVAKRGQDVALRCDPISGHVSLFWYQQALGQGPEFLTYFQNEAQLDKSGLPSDRFFAERPEGSVSTLKIQRTQQEDSAVYLCASSPPGQGKVTEAFFGQGTRLTVV.

This clonotype appeared a few times. V gene TRBV24-1 combines with J gene TRBJ2-2; D may be TRBD1 or TRBD2 (5 bases each). There are 15 residues in the CDR3. Germline V gives CDR1 KGHDR, CDR2 SFDVKD. V gave up 4 bases and J gave up 1 base, with 9 bases separating them. The CDR3 sequence is CATSDGTENTGELFF. DNA of the CDR3: TGTGCCACCAGTGACGGGACGGAGAACACCGGGGAGCTGTTTTTT.

The chain carries TRBV6-2 or TRBV6-3 and TRBJ1-6, with D perhaps TRBD1 (5 bases). There are 12 residues in the CDR3. Germline V gives CDR1 MNHEY, CDR2 SVGEGT. Trimming took off 6 bases at V and 8 bases at J, with 8 bases between the two ends. Here the CDR3 reads CASRATDSPLHF. Here the CDR3 DNA reads TGTGCCAGCAGGGCGACAGATTCACCCCTCCACTTT.

The chain couples TRBV12-3 or TRBV12-4 to TRBJ2-7, with 9 bases matching TRBD1. Germline trimming cut 7 bases from V and 1 base from J; bases unmatched to any gene: 8. The CDR3 extends over 15 amino acids. Here the CDR3 reads CASTPGQGQSYEQYF. The CDR3 nucleotides are TGTGCCAGCACACCGGGACAGGGACAATCCTACGAGCAGTACTTC.

This clonotype showed up just a few times. V and J are TRBV6-5 and TRBJ2-5, with D perhaps matching TRBD2 (5 bases). Germline values: CDR1 MNHEY, CDR2 SVGAGI. Trimming removed 0 bases from V and 0 bases from J, with 14 bases in between. This CDR3 region has 17 residues. CDR3: CASSYSKQRSYQETQYF. For the CDR3, the DNA is TGTGCCAGCAGTTACTCGAAACAGCGGTCGTACCAAGAGACCCAGTACTTC.

Only a few counts were recorded for this clonotype. The rearrangement links TRBV20-1 to TRBJ2-7; TRBD1 matches 9 bases. CDR1 DFQATT and CDR2 SNEGSKA come from the germline V gene (reference sequence). V trimming: 1 base; J trimming: 5 bases; junction bases outside the gene matches: 15. The CDR3 extends over 17 amino acids. CDR3 DNA sequence: TGCAGTGCTAGAGCCATACATCGACAGGGGGTGGCGGACGAGCAGTACGTC. This translates into CSARAIHRQGVADEQYV.

Many counts were recorded for this clonotype. The rearrangement links TRBV27 to TRBJ2-5, with D maybe TRBD2 (5 bases). Trimming stripped 5 bases from V and 3 bases from J, with 10 bases between. CDR3 size: 13 residues. Germline loops: CDR1 MNHEY, CDR2 SMNVEV (reference sequence). The CDR3, as DNA: TGTGCCAGCAGTGTAAGGCGGGAAGAGACCCAGTACTTC. Translating gives CASSVRREETQYF.

This clonotype was detected only a few times. V usage is TRBV18 and J usage is TRBJ1-1; 10 nucleotides align to TRBD1. Germline-derived CDR1 and CDR2 are KGHSH and LQKENI. The length of the CDR3 is 14 residues. Germline trimming cut 3 bases from V and 5 bases from J; bases unmatched to any gene: 3. The chain's CDR3 is CASSPGTGATEAFF. CDR3 in DNA: TGTGCCAGCTCACCGGGGACAGGGGCGACTGAAGCTTTCTTT.

The J gene is TRBJ1-6, the V gene TRBV20-1, with 8 bases fitting TRBD1. Losses at the gene ends were 6 bases for V and 2 bases for J; bases not matched to a gene: 12. The germline gives CDR1 DFQATT, CDR2 SNEGSKA (reference sequence). The CDR3 extends over 17 amino acids. The CDR3 DNA sequence: TGCAGTGCGAACAATAAGGACAGGGTAACCTATAATTCACCCCTCCACTTT. Its translation is CSANNKDRVTYNSPLHF.

The chain recombines TRBV5-1 with TRBJ2-5; tentatively, D is TRBD1 or TRBD2 (6 bases each). The CDR3 is 14 residues long. With 4 bases removed from V and 7 bases from J, the gap between germline ends came to 17 bases. Germline V gene sequence: CDR1 SGHRS, CDR2 YFSETQ. DNA of the CDR3: TGCGCCAGCAGCAATGAGGGGGGTACTGGGACCCAGTACTTC. The encoded protein is CASSNEGGTGTQYF.

This clonotype was found a few times. This chain joins TRBV2 and TRBJ1-1, with D uncertain. The CDR3 has 12 residues. Germline V gene data show CDR1 as SNHLY and CDR2 as FYNNEI. Trimming cost V 1 base and J 7 bases, with 7 bases left between them. The CDR3 protein is CASSEGGGEAFF. The CDR3 region has the DNA TGTGCCAGCAGTGAAGGGGGAGGTGAAGCTTTCTTT.

This clonotype has only a few counts. This rearrangement joins TRBV19 to TRBJ2-4; 7 bases line up with TRBD1. V lost 10 bases to trimming and J lost 0 bases; unmatched junction nucleotides: 6. The CDR3 is 14 amino acids. Germline assignment: CDR1 LNHDA and CDR2 SQIVND (reference sequence). The CDR3 nucleotides read TGTGCCACCCGGGACAGCTTAGCCAAAAACATTCAGTACTTC. Protein product: CATRDSLAKNIQYF.

The chain recombines TRBV6-2 or TRBV6-3 with TRBJ2-3, with 7 bases matching TRBD2. Germline lookup yields CDR1 MNHEY and CDR2 SVGEGT. The CDR3 covers 14 residues. V was clipped by 6 bases and J by 0 bases; unmatched bases: 3. The chain's CDR3 is CASSGLGSTDTQYF. The CDR3 nucleotides are TGTGCCAGCAGCGGACTAGGGAGCACAGATACGCAGTATTTT.

This clonotype has just a few counts. J is TRBJ1-1 and V is TRBV25-1; D gene uncertain. CDR3 size: 13 residues. Germline-derived CDR1 and CDR2 are MGHDK and SYGVNS. Trimming shortened V by 6 bases and J by 5 bases, and 13 bases separated the two germline ends. CDR3 sequence: CASRGGVWTEAFF. The CDR3 DNA follows: TGTGCCAGCAGAGGCGGGGTGTGGACTGAAGCTTTCTTT.

The rearrangement joins TRBV7-9 to TRBJ2-6; D perhaps matches TRBD1 (5 bases). This CDR3 comprises 18 residues. The V end was cut by 1 base, the J end by 0 bases, with 13 bases between. The germline V gene encodes CDR1 SEHNR and CDR2 FQNEAQ (reference sequence). CDR3 region: CASSLGRRTISGANVLTF. The CDR3 DNA is TGTGCCAGCAGCTTAGGAAGAAGGACAATCTCTGGGGCCAACGTCCTGACTTTC.

At least ten counts were recorded for this clonotype. The chain is built from TRBV5-1 and TRBJ2-5; TRBD1 agrees at 10 bases. Germline CDR1 is SGHRS and CDR2 is YFSETQ. This CDR3 has 16 amino acids. The ends lost 4 bases at V and 3 bases at J; junction bases unmatched: 9. CDR3: CASSATLGTGEETQYF. Here the CDR3 DNA reads TGCGCCAGCAGCGCCACCCTCGGGACAGGGGAAGAGACCCAGTACTTC.

The V call is TRBV6-5, the J call TRBJ1-3; possibly TRBD1 for D (6 bases). Germline V CDR1 and CDR2: MNHEY, SVGAGI. The germline V and J ends were trimmed by 2 bases and 4 bases, with 9 bases remaining between them. This CDR3 contains 14 residues. CDR3 region: CASSYGGLGNTIYF. The CDR3 DNA reads as TGTGCCAGCAGTTACGGGGGGCTCGGAAACACCATATATTTT.

This clonotype appeared a few times. This chain links TRBV7-3 with TRBJ1-6; 10 bases are shared with TRBD1. The V segment lost 3 bases and the J segment 9 bases; nucleotides outside the gene matches: 2. The V gene's germline CDR1 is SGHTA and CDR2 FQGTGA. The CDR3 totals 14 residues. The CDR3 spells CASSLDRGTSPLHF. The CDR3 DNA reads as TGTGCCAGCAGCTTGGACAGGGGGACTTCACCCCTCCACTTT.

This clonotype was detected only a few times. The chain recombines TRBV2 with TRBJ1-2, with 7 bases lining up with TRBD1. V dropped 8 bases and J dropped 6; count of bases not matched to a gene: 12. CDR1 is SNHLY and CDR2 is FYNNEI in the germline V gene. This CDR3 contains 14 residues. DNA of the CDR3: TGTGCCAGCCTAAAAAGGGGACAGTCGGATGGCTACACCTTC. Its protein is CASLKRGQSDGYTF.

V gene TRBV7-9 combines with J gene TRBJ2-2; 7 nucleotides align to TRBD1. Looked up from germline, CDR1 is SEHNR and CDR2 is FQNEAQ (reference sequence). J lost 1 base, V lost 5 bases, and 10 bases had no gene match. The CDR3 length is 17 residues. In DNA, the CDR3 is TGTGCCAGCAGCGGACGACCGGGACAGTGGAACACCGGGGAGCTGTTTTTT. This encodes CASSGRPGQWNTGELFF.

CDR3 in amino acids: CASILGTGLNTEAFF. For the CDR3, the DNA is TGCGCCAGCATTCTCGGGACAGGCTTGAACACTGAAGCTTTCTTT. The rearrangement links TRBV5-1 to TRBJ1-1, with 8 positions matching TRBD1. CDR3 length: 15 amino acids. Germline values: CDR1 SGHRS, CDR2 YFSETQ. With 6 bases clipped from V and 0 bases from J, the junction kept 7 bases outside the gene matches. The full variable domain, its missing parts supplied by reference TRBV5-1 and TRBJ1-1, is KAGVTQTPRYLIKTRGQQVTLSCSPISGHRSVSWYQQTPGQGLQFLFEYFSETQRNKGNFPGRFSGRQFSNSRSEMNVSTLELGDSALYLCASILGTGLNTEAFFGQGTRLTVV.

The chain uses TRBV12-3 or TRBV12-4 and TRBJ2-7, with 7 bases lining up with TRBD1. The junction had 8 bases not matched to a gene; V was cut back by 9 bases and J by 3 bases. The CDR3 has 13 amino acids. The CDR3 DNA is TGTGCCAGGGATCTGGACAGGTTCTACGAGCAGTACTTC. It yields the protein CARDLDRFYEQYF.

The chain couples TRBV6-1 to TRBJ2-7, with D possibly being TRBD1 (5 bases). Germline assignment: CDR1 MNHNS and CDR2 SASEGT. The V gene lost 6 bases and the J gene lost 2 bases, with 14 bases spanning the gap. The CDR3 is made up of 14 amino acids. The CDR3 DNA reads as TGTGCCAGCAGCAAGACGACAGCGCCCTACGAGCAGTACGTC. It is translated as CASSKTTAPYEQYV.

In its sample, this clonotype was seen a few times. The J gene is TRBJ1-5, the V gene TRBV4-3; D is undetermined. Trimming left V 0 bases short and J 8 bases short, with 17 bases between. The CDR3 length is 16 residues. Germline V gives CDR1 LGHNA, CDR2 YSLEER. CDR3 sequence (DNA): TGCGCCAGCAGCCAAGAATTCTGGGCCGGGTCCGAGCCCCAGCATTTT. As protein: CASSQEFWAGSEPQHF.

This clonotype was observed a handful of times. The chain couples TRBV10-2 to TRBJ2-5; TRBD2 matches 12 bases. V was pared by 6 bases and J by 5 bases, with 1 base of the junction left unmatched. The V gene's germline CDR1 is WSHSY and CDR2 SAAADI. The length of the CDR3 is 13 residues. The CDR3: CASSTSGRETQYF. CDR3 bases: TGCGCCAGCAGCACTAGCGGGAGGGAGACCCAGTACTTC.

The J gene is TRBJ1-1, the V gene TRBV24-1; TRBD1 matches 7 bases. Germline lookup yields CDR1 KGHDR and CDR2 SFDVKD. This CDR3 is built from 13 residues. The J segment lost 5 bases and the V segment lost 8 bases, leaving 7 bases of the junction unmatched. The CDR3 DNA reads TGTGCCACCACGAGTTCAGGGGGGACTGAAGCTTTCTTT. Encoded protein: CATTSSGGTEAFF.